The 23 T cell receptor beta chains listed next were all sequenced from one sample in a study of cytomegalovirus exposure and HLA in healthy donors. Primers included in the PCR were 60 Vbeta and 13 Jbeta primers. Sequenced by immunoSEQ multiplex PCR; TCRdb stores in-frame clones only, minus some. Of 160,000 or so clones listed, over 75% are singletons. Sequenced: PBMCs. Receptors were obtained from a man aged 40-50 years in good health and CMV-seronegative.

The chain couples TRBV2 to TRBJ2-5, with 9 bases identical to TRBD1. This CDR3 has 15 residues. Trimming cost V 6 bases and J 3 bases; bases outside gene matches: 8. In germline, CDR1 is SNHLY, CDR2 FYNNEI. The CDR3, as DNA: TGTGCCAGCAGATTACCGGGACAGGGAAAAGAGACCCAGTACTTC. It specifies CASRLPGQGKETQYF.

V is TRBV4-3 and J is TRBJ2-4; TRBD2 matches 8 bases. Germline CDR1 LGHNA, CDR2 YSLEER. There are 18 residues in the CDR3. With 0 bases clipped from V and 0 bases from J, the junction kept 7 bases outside the gene matches. The CDR3 reads CASSQDLSGGVAKNIQYF. DNA of the CDR3: TGCGCCAGCAGCCAAGATCTTTCGGGGGGGGTAGCCAAAAACATTCAGTACTTC.

CDR3 amino acids: CASSIDQLAFSSGANVLTF. CDR3 in DNA: TGTGCCAGTAGTATAGATCAACTAGCGTTCTCCTCTGGGGCCAACGTCCTGACTTTC. The chain links TRBV19 to TRBJ2-6; TRBD2 matches at 7 bases. The ends lost 0 bases at V and 0 bases at J; junction bases unmatched: 8. Per the germline V gene, CDR1 is LNHDA and CDR2 is SQIVND (reference sequence). This CDR3 contains 19 residues.

The chain is built from TRBV6-1 and TRBJ1-2, with D unresolved. Trimming removed 0 bases at V and 1 base at J, with 9 bases between. Per germline, CDR1 MNHNS and CDR2 SASEGT. This CDR3 spans 15 amino acids. The chain's CDR3 is CASSEAIHYNYGYTF. The CDR3 DNA sequence: TGTGCCAGCAGTGAAGCTATACACTATAACTATGGCTACACCTTC.

The rearrangement joins TRBV5-1 to TRBJ1-3; possible D gene TRBD1, 5 bases. CDR1 is SGHRS and CDR2 is YFSETQ in the germline V gene. There are 14 residues in the CDR3. The ends were cut back, 0 bases at V and 2 bases at J, with 6 bases in the middle. CDR3: CASSLAGAGNTIYF. The CDR3 coding sequence is TGCGCCAGCAGCTTGGCGGGGGCTGGAAACACCATATATTTT. The variable domain in full, with the rest retrieved from reference TRBV5-1 and TRBJ1-3, is KAGVTQTPRYLIKTRGQQVTLSCSPISGHRSVSWYQQTPGQGLQFLFEYFSETQRNKGNFPGRFSGRQFSNSRSEMNVSTLELGDSALYLCASSLAGAGNTIYFGEGSWLTVV.

The CDR3 loop is CASSSPQGAISYNSPLHF. CDR3 nucleotides: TGTGCCAGCAGCTCTCCACAGGGAGCAATCTCCTATAATTCACCCCTCCACTTT. The chain carries TRBV5-6 and TRBJ1-6; a possible D gene is TRBD1 (6 bases). Trimming left V 3 bases short and J 0 bases short, with 16 bases between. This CDR3 is 18 amino acids long. Germline CDR1 is SGHDT and CDR2 is YYEEEE.

The chain has TRBV7-9 and TRBJ1-1; 7 bases match TRBD1. Germline lookup yields CDR1 SEHNR and CDR2 FQNEAQ (reference sequence). The CDR3 sequence is 12 residues long. V trimming: 5 bases; J trimming: 7 bases; junction bases outside the gene matches: 4. The CDR3 region is CASSLQGFEAFF. CDR3 nucleotide sequence: TGTGCCAGCAGCCTACAGGGGTTTGAAGCTTTCTTT.

This clone was detected once. The V and J genes are TRBV7-9 and TRBJ1-3; D gene unclear. V was trimmed by 1 base and J by 0 bases, leaving 7 bases between them. CDR3 length: 15 residues. The V gene's germline CDR1 is SEHNR and CDR2 FQNEAQ (reference sequence). The CDR3 loop reads CASSLVGDSGNTIYF. CDR3 nucleotide sequence: TGTGCCAGCAGCTTAGTTGGAGACTCTGGAAACACCATATATTTT.

In its sample, this clone was seen a few times. The rearrangement uses TRBV4-3 and TRBJ1-6; D uncertain. The CDR3 consists of 15 residues. Germline V gene lookup returns CDR1 LGHNA and CDR2 YSLEER. Trimming shortened V by 0 bases and J by 6 bases, and 9 bases separated the two germline ends. The CDR3: CASSQDRAVNSPLHF. CDR3 DNA: TGCGCCAGCAGCCAAGATCGTGCAGTTAATTCACCCCTCCACTTT.

On this clone itself: The same CDR3 arises from other DNA sequences in this sample as well. The chain links TRBV7-9 to TRBJ2-7, with a weak D call TRBD1 (5 bases). CDR3 length: 15 residues. CDR1 and CDR2 (germline): SEHNR, FQNEAQ (reference sequence). The germline V and J ends were trimmed by 5 bases and 0 bases, with 14 bases remaining between them. The CDR3 is CASSLGQGISYEQYF. The CDR3 nucleotides read TGTGCCAGCAGCCTTGGACAAGGAATCTCCTACGAGCAGTACTTC.

V is TRBV5-6 and J is TRBJ2-5; 7 positions agree with TRBD1. CDR3 size: 15 residues. V was clipped by 2 bases and J by 1 base; unmatched bases: 5. From germline, CDR1 is SGHDT and CDR2 YYEEEE. CDR3 in DNA: TGTGCCAGCAGCTTCCCGACAGGGCCCCAAGAGACCCAGTACTTC. This sequence encodes CASSFPTGPQETQYF.

The chain carries TRBV5-1 and TRBJ1-4; TRBD1 is a possible D gene (6 bases). The CDR3 length is 14 residues. V gave up 5 bases and J gave up 2 bases, with 10 bases separating them. CDR1 SGHRS and CDR2 YFSETQ come from the germline V gene. CDR3 in DNA: TGCGCCAGCAGACAACAGGGTACTAATGAAAAACTGTTTTTT. Residues: CASRQQGTNEKLFF.

Notes on this clone: Its ends do not fully match the called genes, so a read error is possible. This rearrangement joins TRBV29-1 to TRBJ2-5; no clear D. The end of the DNA fits TRBJ2-7 better, so the J call may be wrong. The CDR3 is 11 residues long. The germline V gene has CDR1 SQVTM and CDR2 ANQGSEA. In nucleotides, the CDR3 is TGCAGCGTTCAAGAGCCCTACGAGCAGTACTTC. This gives the protein CSVQEPYEQYF.

The chain has TRBV4-2 and TRBJ1-4; no reliable D call. V dropped 0 bases and J dropped 4 bases, with 9 bases sitting between them. There are 15 residues in the CDR3. Germline CDR1 LGHNA, CDR2 YNFKEQ. The CDR3: CASSQEGGSNEKLFF. Here the CDR3 DNA reads TGTGCCAGCAGCCAAGAAGGTGGGAGTAATGAAAAACTGTTTTTT.

J is TRBJ2-7 and V is TRBV4-1; TRBD2 might be the D (6 bases). The length of the CDR3 is 15 residues. Germline CDR1 is MGHRA and CDR2 is YSYEKL. The germline V and J ends were trimmed by 0 bases and 4 bases, with 13 bases remaining between them. In DNA, the CDR3 is TGCGCCAGCAGCCAAGAATCCGTAAGCGGGTACGAGCAGTACTTC. Protein sequence: CASSQESVSGYEQYF.

The chain recombines TRBV29-1 with TRBJ1-2, with D possibly being TRBD1 (5 bases). The V end lost 0 bases, the J end lost 8 bases, and 10 bases lay between the germline ends. Germline CDR1 is SQVTM and CDR2 is ANQGSEA. The CDR3 sequence is 12 residues long. The CDR3 nucleotides read TGCAGCGTTGAAGATCAGGGCCCCGGCTACACCTTC. The encoded protein is CSVEDQGPGYTF.

This clone was counted between two and nine times. The J gene is TRBJ2-7, the V gene TRBV2; 9 bases align to TRBD1. Trimming took 9 bases from V and 4 from J; bases not matched to a gene: 19. This CDR3 is built from 17 residues. CDR1 SNHLY and CDR2 FYNNEI come from the germline V gene. CDR3 coding DNA: TGTGCCAGTGAACTCCGGGACAGGGTAGACTACTCTTACGAGCAGTACTTC. Translation gives CASELRDRVDYSYEQYF.

The V call is TRBV7-3, the J call TRBJ1-2, with D possibly TRBD1 on 6 matching bases. The CDR3 covers 12 residues. CDR1 and CDR2 (germline): SGHTA, FQGTGA. The ends were cut back, 5 bases at V and 6 bases at J, with 10 bases in the middle. CDR3: CASSPDRNGYTF. The CDR3 nucleotides read TGTGCCAGCAGCCCGGACAGAAATGGCTACACCTTC. Complete variable domain (other parts from reference TRBV7-3 and TRBJ1-2): GAGVSQTPSNKVTEKGKYVELRCDPISGHTALYWYRQSLGQGPEFLIYFQGTGAADDSGLPNDRFFAVRPEGSVSTLKIQRTERGDSAVYLCASSPDRNGYTFGSGTRLTVV.

The V gene is TRBV18, the J gene TRBJ2-7; 7 bases are a match to TRBD1. V shed 0 bases, J shed 7 bases, and the junction held 3 bases outside the gene matches. The germline CDR1 and CDR2 sequences are KGHSH and LQKENI. The CDR3 length is 13 residues. CDR3 region: CASSPPETGEQYF. Written as DNA, the CDR3 is TGTGCCAGCTCACCACCGGAGACAGGGGAGCAGTACTTC.

The chain links TRBV30 to TRBJ1-6; TRBD1 agrees at 8 bases. The trim removed 7 bases at V and 6 bases at J, leaving 5 bases unmatched. Germline V gene lookup returns CDR1 GTSNPN and CDR2 SVGIG (reference sequence). CDR3 size: 13 residues. CDR3 sequence: CAFTTGANSPLHF. As DNA, the CDR3 is TGTGCCTTCACGACAGGGGCTAATTCACCCCTCCACTTT.

CDR3 nucleotide sequence: TGCGCCAGCTCCCCTGCCCCTGACAGATTCTACGAGCAGTACTTC. This encodes CASSPAPDRFYEQYF. The chain recombines TRBV5-1 with TRBJ2-7; maybe TRBD1 (5 bases). V lost 7 bases and J 3 bases, leaving 20 bases between the germline ends. Germline V gives CDR1 SGHRS, CDR2 YFSETQ. CDR3 length: 15 residues.

The chain joins TRBV7-3 to TRBJ1-1; TRBD1 might be the D (5 bases). The length of the CDR3 is 13 residues. Trimming removed 5 bases at V and 7 bases at J, with 14 bases between. CDR1 is SGHTA and CDR2 is FQGTGA in the germline V gene. The CDR3 here is CASSPTGGYEAFF. The CDR3 region has the DNA TGTGCCAGCAGCCCCACAGGCGGTTATGAAGCTTTCTTT.

J is TRBJ1-5 and V is TRBV7-9, with D possibly TRBD1 on 5 matching bases. CDR3 size: 15 residues. V was cut by 6 bases and J by 0 bases, with 12 bases left in between. Germline CDR1 SEHNR, CDR2 FQNEAQ (reference sequence). Here the CDR3 reads CASSGDSNSNQPQHF. In nucleotides, the CDR3 is TGTGCCAGCAGTGGAGACAGCAATAGCAATCAGCCCCAGCATTTT.